This T cell receptor (beta chain) is from a study of CD8 T cells in Susac syndrome. RNA amounts of roughly 0.5 to 1 ug underwent reverse transcription with random hexamers. Across 54 Vbeta and 13 Jbeta, TCR beta CDR3 was amplified with immunoSEQ multiplex PCR. TCRdb passed the immunoSEQ multiplex PCR reads through MiXCR, listing each CDR3 protein once. The sample comprises some 170,000 distinct CDR3 sequences, just under 95% of which are singletons, and around 0.095% rests with the top ten. The CDR3 covers 14 residues. Trimming took off 3 bases at V and 0 bases at J, with 11 bases between the two ends. Per the germline V gene, CDR1 is GTSNPN and CDR2 is SVGIG (reference sequence).

This chain connects TRBV30 to TRBJ1-1, with a tentative D call TRBD1 (6 bases). This sequence originates from a human donor with Susac syndrome. Sample: CD4+ T cells from PBMCs. The CDR3 is CAWRLQGLNTEAFF. For the CDR3, the DNA is TGTGCCTGGAGATTACAGGGTTTGAACACTGAAGCTTTCTTT.